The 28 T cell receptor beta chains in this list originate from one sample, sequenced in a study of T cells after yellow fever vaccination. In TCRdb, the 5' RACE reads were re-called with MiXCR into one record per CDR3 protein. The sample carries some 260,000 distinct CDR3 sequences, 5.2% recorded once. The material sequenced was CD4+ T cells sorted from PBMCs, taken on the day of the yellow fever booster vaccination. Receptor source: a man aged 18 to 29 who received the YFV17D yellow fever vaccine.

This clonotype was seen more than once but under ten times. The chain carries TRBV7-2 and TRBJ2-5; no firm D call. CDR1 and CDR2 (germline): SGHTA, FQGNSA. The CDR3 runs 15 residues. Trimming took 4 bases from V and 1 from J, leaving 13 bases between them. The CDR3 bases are TGTGCCAGCAGCTCAGACGGAGTGATCCAAGAGACCCAGTACTTC. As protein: CASSSDGVIQETQYF.

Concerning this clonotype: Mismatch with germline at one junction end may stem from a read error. CDR3 amino acids: CASYLGLDATGELVF. In DNA form, the CDR3 reads TGCGCCAGCTACCTGGGGCTCGATGCTACCGGGGAGCTGGTTTTT. The chain joins TRBV5-1 to TRBJ2-2, with D perhaps matching TRBD1 or TRBD2 (5 bases each). The germline CDR1 and CDR2 sequences are SGHRS and YFSETQ. The CDR3 extends over 15 amino acids.

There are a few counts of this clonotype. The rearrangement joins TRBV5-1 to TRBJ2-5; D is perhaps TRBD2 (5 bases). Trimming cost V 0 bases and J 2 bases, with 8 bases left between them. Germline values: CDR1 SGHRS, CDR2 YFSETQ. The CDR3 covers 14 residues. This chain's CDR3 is CASSLDPGQETQYF. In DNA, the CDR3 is TGCGCCAGCAGCTTGGACCCGGGGCAAGAGACCCAGTACTTC. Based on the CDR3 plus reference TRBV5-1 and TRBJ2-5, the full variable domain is KAGVTQTPRYLIKTRGQQVTLSCSPISGHRSVSWYQQTPGQGLQFLFEYFSETQRNKGNFPGRFSGRQFSNSRSEMNVSTLELGDSALYLCASSLDPGQETQYFGPGTRLLVL.

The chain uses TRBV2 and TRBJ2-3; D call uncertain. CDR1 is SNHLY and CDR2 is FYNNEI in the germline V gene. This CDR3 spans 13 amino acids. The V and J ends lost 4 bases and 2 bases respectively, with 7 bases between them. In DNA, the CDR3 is TGTGCCAGCAGTGTGGAATCCACAGATACGCAGTATTTT. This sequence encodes CASSVESTDTQYF.

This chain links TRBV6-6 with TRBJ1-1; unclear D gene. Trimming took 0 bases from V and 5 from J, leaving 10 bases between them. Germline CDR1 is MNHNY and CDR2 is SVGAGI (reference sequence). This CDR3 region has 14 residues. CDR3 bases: TGTGCCAGCAGTTACTCGAAAAGGGAAACTGAAGCTTTCTTT. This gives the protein CASSYSKRETEAFF.

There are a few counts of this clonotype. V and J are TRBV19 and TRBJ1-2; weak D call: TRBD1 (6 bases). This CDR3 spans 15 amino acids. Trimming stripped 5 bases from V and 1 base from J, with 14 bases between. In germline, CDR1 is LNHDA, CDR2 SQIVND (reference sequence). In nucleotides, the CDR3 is TGTGCCAGTAGTCAGGACAGCTCGCTTAACTATGGCTACACCTTC. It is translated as CASSQDSSLNYGYTF.

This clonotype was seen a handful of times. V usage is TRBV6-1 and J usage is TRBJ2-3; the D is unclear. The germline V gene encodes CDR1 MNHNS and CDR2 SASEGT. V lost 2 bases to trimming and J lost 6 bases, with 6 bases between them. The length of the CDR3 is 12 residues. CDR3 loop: CASSERMDTQYF. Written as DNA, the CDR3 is TGTGCCAGCAGTGAAAGGATGGATACGCAGTATTTT.

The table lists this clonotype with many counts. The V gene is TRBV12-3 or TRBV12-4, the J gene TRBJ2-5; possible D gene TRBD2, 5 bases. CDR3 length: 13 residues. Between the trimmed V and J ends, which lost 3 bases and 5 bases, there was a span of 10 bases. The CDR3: CASSFWERETQYF. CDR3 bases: TGTGCCAGCAGTTTCTGGGAGAGGGAGACCCAGTACTTC.

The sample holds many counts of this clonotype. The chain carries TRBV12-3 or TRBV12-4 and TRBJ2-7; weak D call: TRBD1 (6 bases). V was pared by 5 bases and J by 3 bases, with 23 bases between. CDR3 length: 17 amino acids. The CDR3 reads CASSTHLPGQSRYEQYV. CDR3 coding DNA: TGTGCCAGCAGTACGCACCTCCCGGGACAAAGCCGCTACGAGCAGTACGTC.

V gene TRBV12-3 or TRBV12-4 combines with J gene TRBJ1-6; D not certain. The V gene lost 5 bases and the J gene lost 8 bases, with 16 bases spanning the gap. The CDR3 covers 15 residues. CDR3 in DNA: TGTGCCAGCAGTCCGCGTGGAAGTATGGATTCACCCCTCCACTTT. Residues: CASSPRGSMDSPLHF.

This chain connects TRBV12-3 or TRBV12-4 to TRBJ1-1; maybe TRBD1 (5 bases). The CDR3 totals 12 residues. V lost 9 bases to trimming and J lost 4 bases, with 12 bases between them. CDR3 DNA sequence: TGTGCCAGTAACCTCGGGGCCACTGAAGCTTTCTTT. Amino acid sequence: CASNLGATEAFF.

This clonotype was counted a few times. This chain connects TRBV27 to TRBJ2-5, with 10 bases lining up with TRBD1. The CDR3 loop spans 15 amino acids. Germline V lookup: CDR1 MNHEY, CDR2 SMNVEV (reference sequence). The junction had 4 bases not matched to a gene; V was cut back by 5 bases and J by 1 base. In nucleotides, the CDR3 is TGTGCCAGCAGTCTGGGACAGGGGACCCAAGAGACCCAGTACTTC. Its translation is CASSLGQGTQETQYF.

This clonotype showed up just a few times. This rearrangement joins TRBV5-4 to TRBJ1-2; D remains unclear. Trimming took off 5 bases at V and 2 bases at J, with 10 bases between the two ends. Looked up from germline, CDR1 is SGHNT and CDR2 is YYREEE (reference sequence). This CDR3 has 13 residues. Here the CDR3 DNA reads TGTGCCAGCAGTGCTCTCAGCAACTATGGCTACACCTTC. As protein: CASSALSNYGYTF.

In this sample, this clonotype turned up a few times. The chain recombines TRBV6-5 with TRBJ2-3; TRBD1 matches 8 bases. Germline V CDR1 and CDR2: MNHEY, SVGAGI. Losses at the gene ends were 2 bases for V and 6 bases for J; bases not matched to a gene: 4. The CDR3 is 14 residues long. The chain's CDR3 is CASSYRQGADTQYF. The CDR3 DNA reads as TGTGCCAGCAGTTACCGTCAGGGGGCCGATACGCAGTATTTT.

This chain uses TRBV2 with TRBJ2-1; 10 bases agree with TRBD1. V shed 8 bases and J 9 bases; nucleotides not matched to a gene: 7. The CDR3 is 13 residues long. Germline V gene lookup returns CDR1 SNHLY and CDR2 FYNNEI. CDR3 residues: CASGLDRGGEQFF. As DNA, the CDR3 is TGTGCCAGCGGATTGGACAGGGGGGGTGAGCAGTTCTTC.

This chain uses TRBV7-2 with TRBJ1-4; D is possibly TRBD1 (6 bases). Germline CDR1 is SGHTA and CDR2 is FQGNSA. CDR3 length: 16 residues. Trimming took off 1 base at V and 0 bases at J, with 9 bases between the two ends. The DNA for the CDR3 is TGTGCCAGCAGCTTAGTTTGGGGGCCAACTAATGAAAAACTGTTTTTT. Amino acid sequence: CASSLVWGPTNEKLFF.

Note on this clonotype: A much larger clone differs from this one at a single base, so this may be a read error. The CDR3 region has the DNA TGTGCCAGCAGCCGCTCCGACAGTTCTGGAAGCACCATATATTTT. Protein: CASSRSDSSGSTIYF. The chain uses TRBV12-3 or TRBV12-4 and TRBJ1-3, with D maybe TRBD1 (5 bases). The CDR3 covers 15 residues.

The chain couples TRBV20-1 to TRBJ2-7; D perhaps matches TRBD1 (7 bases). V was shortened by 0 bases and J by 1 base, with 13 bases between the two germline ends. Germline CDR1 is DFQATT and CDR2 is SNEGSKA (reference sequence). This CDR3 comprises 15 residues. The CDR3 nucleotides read TGCAGTGCTAGAGATCAGGGGGGTTTTTCCTACGAGCAGTACTTC. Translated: CSARDQGGFSYEQYF.

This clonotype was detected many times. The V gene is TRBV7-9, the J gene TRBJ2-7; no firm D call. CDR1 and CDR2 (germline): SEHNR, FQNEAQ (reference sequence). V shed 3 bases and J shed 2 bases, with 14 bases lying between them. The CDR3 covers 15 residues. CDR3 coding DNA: TGTGCCAGCAGCTTCTTGGCTGGGCAGGCCTACGAGCAGTACTTC. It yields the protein CASSFLAGQAYEQYF.

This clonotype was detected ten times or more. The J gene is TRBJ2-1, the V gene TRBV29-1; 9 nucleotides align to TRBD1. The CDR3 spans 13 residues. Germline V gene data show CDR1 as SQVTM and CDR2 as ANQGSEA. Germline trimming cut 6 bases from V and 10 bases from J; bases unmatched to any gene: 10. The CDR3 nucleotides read TGCAGCGTAGAACGGGACAGGGCGGGAGAGCAGTTCTTC. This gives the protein CSVERDRAGEQFF.

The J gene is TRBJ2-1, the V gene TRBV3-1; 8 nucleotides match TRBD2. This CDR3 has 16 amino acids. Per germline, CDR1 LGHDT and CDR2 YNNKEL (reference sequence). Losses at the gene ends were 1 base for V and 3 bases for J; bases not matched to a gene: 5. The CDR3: CASSQAGGLGYNEQFF. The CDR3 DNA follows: TGTGCCAGCAGCCAAGCGGGGGGGCTGGGCTACAATGAGCAGTTCTTC.

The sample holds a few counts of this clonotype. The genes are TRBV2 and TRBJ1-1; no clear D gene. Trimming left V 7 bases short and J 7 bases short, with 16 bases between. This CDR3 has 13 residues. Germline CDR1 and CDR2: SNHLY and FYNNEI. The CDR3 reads CASTSAGKSEAFF. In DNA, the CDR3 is TGTGCCAGCACCTCGGCGGGGAAAAGTGAAGCTTTCTTT.

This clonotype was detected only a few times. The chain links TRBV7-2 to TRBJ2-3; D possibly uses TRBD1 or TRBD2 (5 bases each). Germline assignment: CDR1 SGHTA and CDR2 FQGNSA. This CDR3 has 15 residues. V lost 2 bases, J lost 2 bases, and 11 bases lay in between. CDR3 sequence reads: CASSLSVGDTDTQYF. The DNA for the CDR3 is TGTGCCAGCAGCTTATCGGTGGGGGACACAGATACGCAGTATTTT.

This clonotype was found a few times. As DNA, the CDR3 is TGTGCCACCAGCAGATCAGCGGGGGCAGAGGGGTACATTCAGTACTTC. Residues: CATSRSAGAEGYIQYF. V and J are TRBV15 and TRBJ2-4; the match to TRBD2 covers 8 bases. V gave up 2 bases and J gave up 8 bases; unmatched junction bases: 11. The CDR3 spans 16 residues. Germline V gene sequence: CDR1 LNHNV, CDR2 YYDKDF (reference sequence).

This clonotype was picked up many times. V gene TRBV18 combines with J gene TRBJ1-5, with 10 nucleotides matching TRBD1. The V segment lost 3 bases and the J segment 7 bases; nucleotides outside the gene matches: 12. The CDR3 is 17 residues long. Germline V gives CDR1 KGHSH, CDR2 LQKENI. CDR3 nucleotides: TGTGCCAGCTCACCGAATCCCGGGACAGGGGATTGGCAGCCCCAGCATTTT. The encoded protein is CASSPNPGTGDWQPQHF.

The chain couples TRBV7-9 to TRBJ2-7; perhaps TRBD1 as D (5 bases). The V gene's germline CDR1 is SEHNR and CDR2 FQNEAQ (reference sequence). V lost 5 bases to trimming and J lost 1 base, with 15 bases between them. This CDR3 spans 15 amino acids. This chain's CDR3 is CASSPRQGLSYEQYF. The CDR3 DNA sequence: TGTGCCAGCAGCCCCCGGCAGGGTTTATCCTACGAGCAGTACTTC.

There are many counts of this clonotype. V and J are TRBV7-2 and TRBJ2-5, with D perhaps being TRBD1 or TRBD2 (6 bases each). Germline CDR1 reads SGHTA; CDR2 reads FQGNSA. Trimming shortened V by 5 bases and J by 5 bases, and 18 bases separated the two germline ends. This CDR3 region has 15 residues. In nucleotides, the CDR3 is TGTGCCAGCAGCCCCGCCCGGGGGCGCTGGGAGACCCAGTACTTC. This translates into CASSPARGRWETQYF.

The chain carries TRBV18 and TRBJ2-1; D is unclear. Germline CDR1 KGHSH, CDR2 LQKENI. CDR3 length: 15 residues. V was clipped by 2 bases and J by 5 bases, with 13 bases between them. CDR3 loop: CASSPYRSSNNEQFF. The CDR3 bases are TGTGCCAGCTCACCATATCGCTCCAGCAACAATGAGCAGTTCTTC.